These 32 T cell receptor beta chains originate from one sample sequenced in a study of response to subunit inactivated influenza vaccine. TCRdb recomputed calls from the RT-PCR reads with MiXCR, one row per CDR3 protein. Here the sample spans hundreds of thousands of distinct CDR3 sequences, less than 20% being singletons. The input for sequencing was PBMCs from blood, taken roughly 13 days after vaccination. The receptors shown here come from a man aged 45-60 years who received an inactivated influenza vaccine.

This clonotype was seen at least ten times. V and J are TRBV27 and TRBJ2-5, with TRBD2 as a possible D gene (6 bases). This CDR3 is built from 16 residues. V was clipped by 5 bases and J by 5 bases, with 21 bases between them. CDR1 and CDR2 from the germline V gene are MNHEY and SMNVEV (reference sequence). CDR3 sequence reads: CASSLMGGSRLETQYF. The CDR3 DNA follows: TGTGCCAGCAGTCTAATGGGGGGATCCAGGTTGGAGACCCAGTACTTC.

J is TRBJ2-2 and V is TRBV2; 8 bases match TRBD1. Germline loops: CDR1 SNHLY, CDR2 FYNNEI. The CDR3 contains 14 residues. V lost 6 bases and J lost 5; bases outside the gene matches: 5. The CDR3, as DNA: TGTGCCAGCAGGGGGGACAGGTTAACCGGGGAGCTGTTTTTT. Encoded protein: CASRGDRLTGELFF.

The CDR3 DNA reads as TGTGCCAGCAGGACAGGCCCAAGCTCCTACAATGAGCAGTTCTTC. Translated: CASRTGPSSYNEQFF. The gene calls are TRBV6-1 and TRBJ2-1; a weak D match, TRBD1 (6 bases). The CDR3 loop spans 15 amino acids. Germline V gene data show CDR1 as MNHNS and CDR2 as SASEGT. Trimming left V 6 bases short and J 0 bases short, with 12 bases between.

This clonotype was counted between two and nine times. The V gene is TRBV12-3 or TRBV12-4, the J gene TRBJ2-3, with D unresolved. The ends were cut back, 3 bases at V and 6 bases at J, with 4 bases in the middle. The CDR3 extends over 11 amino acids. This CDR3 reads CASSFLDTQYF. The CDR3 DNA sequence: TGTGCCAGCAGTTTTCTTGATACGCAGTATTTT.

In this sample, this clonotype turned up a few times. This chain uses TRBV6-1 with TRBJ1-5; maybe TRBD1 (6 bases). Deletions cut 5 bases from V and 4 bases from J, with 12 bases between. The length of the CDR3 is 14 residues. Per the germline V gene, CDR1 is MNHNS and CDR2 is SASEGT. CDR3 in amino acids: CASSKRGRNQPQHF. In nucleotides, the CDR3 is TGTGCCAGCAGTAAAAGGGGGAGAAATCAGCCCCAGCATTTT.

This clonotype was found many times. V usage is TRBV18 and J usage is TRBJ2-3; possibly TRBD1 for D (5 bases). Trimming pared 3 bases from V and 0 bases from J, leaving 10 bases between. The CDR3 has 15 amino acids. CDR1 is KGHSH and CDR2 is LQKENI in the germline V gene. CDR3 bases: TGTGCCAGCTCACCTCTGGCAGGGAGCACAGATACGCAGTATTTT. Protein: CASSPLAGSTDTQYF.

This rearrangement joins TRBV10-1 to TRBJ2-2; possible D gene TRBD2, 6 bases. Germline CDR1 is WNHNN and CDR2 is SYGVQD (reference sequence). The V gene lost 4 bases and the J gene lost 1 base, with 10 bases spanning the gap. This CDR3 has 15 residues. The chain's CDR3 is CASSGGAGNTGELFF. The CDR3 DNA follows: TGCGCCAGCAGTGGAGGAGCGGGGAACACCGGGGAGCTGTTTTTT.

The sample holds a few counts of this clonotype. V usage is TRBV5-1 and J usage is TRBJ1-5; D remains ambiguous. The CDR3 is 13 residues long. Trimming removed 4 bases from V and 6 bases from J, with 11 bases in between. Per the germline V gene, CDR1 is SGHRS and CDR2 is YFSETQ. The CDR3 sequence: CASSETEGQPQHF. CDR3 coding DNA: TGCGCCAGCAGCGAGACGGAGGGTCAGCCCCAGCATTTT.

This clonotype was seen a handful of times. CDR3 loop: CASIAQATGRGGELFF. DNA for the CDR3: TGTGCCAGCATCGCCCAGGCGACAGGACGCGGCGGGGAGCTGTTTTTT. The chain is built from TRBV2 and TRBJ2-2; D is perhaps TRBD1 (6 bases). Deletions cut 7 bases from V and 7 bases from J, with 22 bases between. Germline V CDR1 and CDR2: SNHLY, FYNNEI. There are 16 residues in the CDR3.

The chain employs TRBV12-3 or TRBV12-4 and TRBJ1-2, with D uncertain. The CDR3 totals 15 residues. Trimming took off 6 bases at V and 1 base at J, with 15 bases between the two ends. CDR3 amino acids: CASSFSGRDNYGYTF. DNA for the CDR3: TGTGCCAGCAGCTTTTCAGGACGGGATAACTATGGCTACACCTTC.

This clonotype was seen a few times. The chain has TRBV6-2 or TRBV6-3 and TRBJ2-2; 7 bases agree with TRBD1. The CDR3 is made up of 15 amino acids. Unmatched junction bases numbered 6, after V lost 7 bases and J lost 1 base. The V gene's germline CDR1 is MNHEY and CDR2 SVGEGT. The chain's CDR3 is CASTRDSLNTGELFF. CDR3 coding DNA: TGTGCCAGCACCAGGGACAGCCTGAACACCGGGGAGCTGTTTTTT.

This clonotype has more than one count but fewer than ten. The chain uses TRBV6-2 or TRBV6-3 and TRBJ2-7; 8 nucleotides line up with TRBD2. CDR1 and CDR2 (germline): MNHEY, SVGEGT. V lost 6 bases to trimming and J lost 0 bases; unmatched junction nucleotides: 4. CDR3 length equals 14 residues. The CDR3 DNA is TGTGCCAGCAGAAGAGCGGGAGTCTCCTACGAGCAGTACTTC. Encoded protein: CASRRAGVSYEQYF.

This chain uses TRBV6-1 with TRBJ2-2, with TRBD2 matching over 13 bases. The V gene's germline CDR1 is MNHNS and CDR2 SASEGT. This CDR3 contains 15 residues. With V trimmed by 6 bases and J by 6 bases, 4 bases remained unmatched. DNA for the CDR3: TGTGCCAGCAGGGGGACTAGCGGGATAGCCGGGGAGCTGTTTTTT. It codes for CASRGTSGIAGELFF.

The genes are TRBV7-9 and TRBJ2-7; tentatively, D is TRBD2 (6 bases). Germline V gene sequence: CDR1 SEHNR, CDR2 FQNEAQ (reference sequence). The V gene lost 4 bases and the J gene lost 0 bases, with 13 bases spanning the gap. The length of the CDR3 is 15 residues. The CDR3 here is CASSWRASSSYEQYF. CDR3 sequence (DNA): TGTGCCAGCAGCTGGAGGGCCTCCAGCTCCTACGAGCAGTACTTC.

This clonotype came up a few times. This chain connects TRBV6-1 to TRBJ2-5; 14 nucleotides align to TRBD2. V lost 5 bases, J lost 4 bases, and 12 bases stayed unmatched. The CDR3 extends over 18 amino acids. The germline V gene encodes CDR1 MNHNS and CDR2 SASEGT. DNA for the CDR3: TGTGCCAGCAGTCCTGGGACTAGCGGGAGTGGGTCCCGAGAGACCCAGTACTTC. It is translated as CASSPGTSGSGSRETQYF.

This clonotype was observed a few times. The chain is built from TRBV25-1 and TRBJ1-1; D is uncertain. The V gene's germline CDR1 is MGHDK and CDR2 SYGVNS. V was shortened by 3 bases and J by 1 base, with 9 bases between the two germline ends. The CDR3 contains 14 residues. CDR3 region: CASSDWGENTEAFF. CDR3 DNA sequence: TGTGCCAGCAGTGATTGGGGAGAGAACACTGAAGCTTTCTTT.

This clonotype was recorded a few times. The chain uses TRBV12-3 or TRBV12-4 and TRBJ2-1; TRBD2 matches 10 bases. There are 14 residues in the CDR3. J was trimmed by 4 bases and V by 7 bases; bases with no gene match: 4. CDR3 bases: TGTGCCAGCAACCCTAGCGGGAGTTACAATGAGCAGTTCTTC. Its translation is CASNPSGSYNEQFF.

The chain couples TRBV6-5 to TRBJ2-7; 7 nucleotides match TRBD2. Losses at the gene ends were 0 bases for V and 5 bases for J; bases not matched to a gene: 4. Looked up from germline, CDR1 is MNHEY and CDR2 is SVGAGI. The CDR3 runs 14 residues. The DNA of the CDR3 is TGTGCCAGCAGTTACTCTGGCGGGAGCGACGAGCAGTACTTC. Its protein is CASSYSGGSDEQYF.

This clonotype was counted a few times. The rearrangement uses TRBV7-9 and TRBJ2-1, with 8 nucleotides matching TRBD2. Germline-derived CDR1 and CDR2 are SEHNR and FQNEAQ (reference sequence). The CDR3 has 16 residues. Germline trimming cut 5 bases from V and 6 bases from J; bases unmatched to any gene: 12. CDR3 region: CASSDGSGGPFNEQFF. The DNA of the CDR3 is TGTGCCAGCAGCGATGGGTCGGGAGGGCCATTCAATGAGCAGTTCTTC. Supplemented by reference TRBV7-9 and TRBJ2-1, the full variable domain reads DTGVSQNPRHKITKRGQNVTFRCDPISEHNRLYWYRQTLGQGPEFLTYFQNEAQLEKSRLLSDRFSAERPKGSFSTLEIQRTEQGDSAMYLCASSDGSGGPFNEQFFGPGTRLTVL.

A few counts support this clonotype. This chain links TRBV6-2 or TRBV6-3 with TRBJ2-1; D unresolved. Germline V gene sequence: CDR1 MNHEY, CDR2 SVGEGT. This CDR3 comprises 15 residues. Between the trimmed V and J ends, which lost 6 bases and 0 bases, there was a span of 12 bases. The CDR3 here is CASSPRADSYNEQFF. CDR3 nucleotides: TGTGCCAGCAGCCCCCGGGCGGACTCCTACAATGAGCAGTTCTTC.

There are many counts of this clonotype. The chain employs TRBV3-1 and TRBJ2-1, with TRBD1 matching 9 bases. Germline V gene sequence: CDR1 LGHDT, CDR2 YNNKEL (reference sequence). V gave up 5 bases and J gave up 8 bases; unmatched junction bases: 7. The CDR3 is made up of 14 amino acids. The CDR3 loop is CASSSRTGVDEQFF. The CDR3 DNA follows: TGTGCCAGCAGCTCTCGGACAGGGGTCGATGAGCAGTTCTTC.

The chain joins TRBV7-2 to TRBJ2-7; D is uncertain. With 2 bases removed from V and 6 bases from J, the gap between germline ends came to 8 bases. There are 12 residues in the CDR3. Germline-derived CDR1 and CDR2 are SGHTA and FQGNSA. The CDR3 coding sequence is TGTGCCAGCAGCTTAATCTTCAGCGAGCAGTACTTC. Translating it yields CASSLIFSEQYF.

The V and J genes are TRBV12-3 or TRBV12-4 and TRBJ2-7; 12 bases fit TRBD1. The CDR3 length is 11 residues. CDR3 in DNA: TGTGCCAGCAGAGCCCGGGACAGGGGGCGCGTC. Its translation is CASRARDRGRV.

This clonotype was seen a few times. V is TRBV10-2 and J is TRBJ2-7; no firm D call. CDR1 and CDR2 (germline): WSHSY, SAAADI. The CDR3 is made up of 13 amino acids. Trimming pared 0 bases from V and 6 bases from J, leaving 9 bases between. This CDR3 reads CASSESWNSEQYF. CDR3 bases: TGCGCCAGCAGTGAGTCGTGGAATTCCGAGCAGTACTTC.

The rearrangement uses TRBV6-1 and TRBJ1-1; possible D gene TRBD1, 5 bases. The CDR3 spans 14 residues. V lost 0 bases, J lost 2 bases, and 7 bases lay in between. Per the germline V gene, CDR1 is MNHNS and CDR2 is SASEGT. The CDR3 is CASSEARANTEAFF. CDR3 coding DNA: TGTGCCAGCAGTGAAGCCAGGGCAAACACTGAAGCTTTCTTT.

Comment on this clonotype: A much bigger clone sits one base away, suggesting this may be a read error. The chain's CDR3 is CSYSRLAGDNVQFF. CDR3 coding DNA: TGCAGCTATTCGAGACTAGCGGGGGACAATGTGCAGTTCTTC. V usage is TRBV29-1 and J usage is TRBJ2-1; TRBD2 agrees at 12 bases. The CDR3 runs 14 residues. Germline V gives CDR1 SQVTM, CDR2 ANQGSEA.

V gene TRBV14 combines with J gene TRBJ2-1; TRBD2 agrees at 9 bases. The V and J ends lost 4 bases and 4 bases, in that order; junction bases with no gene match: 8. This CDR3 comprises 16 residues. Germline-derived CDR1 and CDR2 are SGHDN and FVKESK. The CDR3 DNA reads as TGTGCCAGCAGCCGGGCGGGAGGGATGAATTACAATGAGCAGTTCTTC. Amino acid sequence: CASSRAGGMNYNEQFF.

This sequence joins TRBV5-1 and TRBJ1-1; D might be TRBD1 (5 bases). In germline, CDR1 is SGHRS, CDR2 YFSETQ. Trimming pared 0 bases from V and 1 base from J, leaving 16 bases between. CDR3 length: 17 amino acids. The CDR3 DNA follows: TGCGCCAGCAGCTTGGCTCGGTTCGAGGGGCGGAACACTGAAGCTTTCTTT. This encodes CASSLARFEGRNTEAFF.

This clonotype was counted a few times. The V call is TRBV4-3, the J call TRBJ2-1; the D gene is possibly TRBD2 (6 bases). Germline assignment: CDR1 LGHNA and CDR2 YSLEER. Between the trimmed V and J ends, which lost 1 base and 6 bases, there was a span of 13 bases. This CDR3 comprises 15 residues. The CDR3 loop is CASSQGQGGGNEQFF. The CDR3 nucleotides are TGCGCCAGCAGCCAAGGTCAGGGAGGTGGCAATGAGCAGTTCTTC.

The genes are TRBV28 and TRBJ2-7; no reliable D call. V shed 4 bases and J shed 1 base, with 11 bases lying between them. The germline CDR1 and CDR2 sequences are MDHEN and SYDVKM. The CDR3 contains 14 residues. The chain's CDR3 is CASSSPSVSYEQYF. CDR3 DNA sequence: TGTGCCAGCAGTTCCCCGTCCGTATCCTACGAGCAGTACTTC.

CDR3 sequence reads: CSVRDRGRQETQYF. The CDR3 bases are TGCAGCGTCCGGGACAGGGGGCGTCAAGAGACCCAGTACTTC. V usage is TRBV29-1 and J usage is TRBJ2-5, with 12 bases that match TRBD1. CDR1 and CDR2 (germline): SQVTM, ANQGSEA. Losses at the gene ends were 6 bases for V and 2 bases for J; bases not matched to a gene: 4. The CDR3 runs to 14 residues. The variable domain in full, with the rest retrieved from reference TRBV29-1 and TRBJ2-5, is SAVISQKPSRDICQRGTSLTIQCQVDSQVTMMFWYRQQPGQSLTLIATANQGSEATYESGFVIDKFPISRPNLTFSTLTVSNMSPEDSSIYLCSVRDRGRQETQYFGPGTRLLVL.

A few counts support this clonotype. This chain joins TRBV27 and TRBJ2-1; D assignment may be TRBD1 or TRBD2 (5 bases each). CDR1 is MNHEY, CDR2 SMNVEV, per germline (reference sequence). The V end lost 5 bases, the J end lost 10 bases, and 21 bases lay between the germline ends. The CDR3 totals 15 residues. CDR3 region: CASSTQIGTDSEQFF. The CDR3 region has the DNA TGTGCCAGCAGTACCCAAATTGGGACGGACTCCGAGCAGTTCTTC.